This record covers a single TCR beta chain. Its antigen is as yet unknown. TCRdb called the 5' RACE reads again in MiXCR, with one record for every CDR3 protein. The sample includes over 600,000 distinct CDR3 sequences, over 15% of them seen just once. These data belong to a study of CD8 T cells in ankylosing spondylitis. The CDR3 is made up of 15 amino acids. V shed 1 base and J shed 8 bases, with 15 bases lying between them. Germline V lookup: CDR1 LNHNV, CDR2 YYDKDF (reference sequence). Notes on the study in general: In synovial fluid and blood from reactive arthritis, some motif variants were previously reported. Blood of patients with ankylosing spondylitis appeared to be characterized by a TCR beta motif of several highly homologous variants. In ankylosing spondylitis patients, matched synovial fluid reportedly showed significant enrichment of disease-linked clones.

The chain recombines TRBV15 with TRBJ1-5; unclear D gene. This TCR was sampled from a male donor with ankylosing spondylitis. Sample: blood, either unsorted or a sorted T cell fraction (not recorded which). In DNA, the CDR3 is TGTGCCACCAGCAGAGCTGGGCAGGCAGATAAGCCCCAGCATTTT. Translated: CATSRAGQADKPQHF. Full variable domain (missing parts from reference TRBV15 and TRBJ1-5): DAMVIQNPRYQVTQFGKPVTLSCSQTLNHNVMYWYQQKSSQAPKLLFHYYDKDFNNEADTPDNFQSRRPNTSFCFLDIRSPGLGDTAMYLCATSRAGQADKPQHFGDGTRLSIL.